The subject of this entry is one TCR beta chain. There is no known antigen for this receptor. No much larger clonotype is one base removed from it; base qualities were not supplied. V is pared back by 4 bases and J by 2 bases, with 13 bases lying between the germline termini. The CDR3 contains 14 residues, cysteine and phenylalanine counted. CDR3 DNA only is kept here, 42 bases in frame from base 1. The immunoSEQ Assay, a bias-controlled multiplex PCR, was used to amplify TCRbeta CDR3 regions from genomic DNA. On the study's bioinformatics: The number of nucleated cells in each sample was estimated from the amplification of reference gene primers within the assay. To quantify the absolute abundance of each unique TCRbeta CDR3 rearrangement, sequence reads were collapsed and filtered. For each sample, productive Simpson clonality was calculated as the square root of Simpson's diversity index across productive rearrangements. The table was pulled from immuneACCESS by TCRdb, which kept in-frame rearrangements only. Such tables lose some clones; where checked, under half of the loss comes from unresolved V genes, and the rest has no known cause. From that table come the V and J calls and clone size; the DNA was used to work out D and trimming. Recorded for this sample are about 180,000 clones; about nine tenths of them occurred a single time. In total, the top ten clones hold roughly 10% of the sample.

This entry comes from a study of blood T cell repertoires in COVID-19 (dated by TCRdb to the early 2020s). A note on the overall study: Samples covering the acute and convalescent phases of COVID-19 were provided by collaborators in the United States, Italy and Spain. The repertoires were made available in a free public database intended to serve as a resource for research on the immune response to SARS-CoV-2. Nearly every sample came with metadata listing a de-identified subject ID, COVID-19 status, age in years and sex. The samples were drawn from the first 160 participants of the ongoing ImmuneRACE study and from more than 1,000 subjects provided by 6 global collaborators. Where available, HLA class I and class II types were taken from metadata supplied by the sample provider and were not determined by assay-based typing. Deeply sampled blood TCRbeta repertoires from subjects exposed to, actively infected with, or recovered from COVID-19 were included in the dataset. The prospective study material was composed of cDNA or gDNA derived from T cells, B-cell-depleted T cells, or PBMCs. Study-wide conclusions, independent of this receptor: Clinical and demographic metadata were provided uncurated, with the amount varying by source and participant.

Participants in the prospective study were enrolled through a virtual design, were aged roughly 18 to 100 years, and lived in roughly 24 United States geographic areas. Cohort assignment in the prospective study relied on participant-reported clinical history from a screening survey and a study questionnaire. Recovered participants in ImmuneRACE Cohort 3 were defined by two consecutive negative NP/OP PCR tests, clearance by a healthcare professional, or resolution of symptoms. Each participant in the prospective study had whole blood, serum and a nasopharyngeal or oropharyngeal swab collected by mobile phlebotomists. Prospective study participants could optionally give additional blood draws and questionnaires over an approximately 2-month period. Prospective study blood samples were shipped either frozen or at room temperature before DNA extraction.

Input material: PBMCs or T cells enriched from blood (not recorded which). This receptor was identified in a woman between 18 and 30 years old who had recovered from COVID-19. Recombination connected TRBV5-3 to TRBJ2-7; the best D guess is TRBD1, with 7 bases matching. TRBV5-3 is an ORF, and what it does is uncertain. The CDR3 loop reads CARSPGGGTYEQYF. At the DNA level, the sequence is TGTGCCAGAAGCCCCGGAGGGGGCACCTACGAGCAGTACTTC.